This T cell receptor (beta chain) was recovered during a study of Graves' ophthalmopathy and Graves' hyperthyroidism. Study-level background: Samples of peripheral blood were obtained at initial diagnosis, prior to treatment of any kind. Study findings and constraints: Among thyroid clonotypes expanded above 0.001 frequency, most also appeared in blood.

There are many counts of this clonotype. No antigen is known for it. Amplified TCR beta CDR3 regions were obtained using RNA transcripts as template. Amplification began with first-round RT-PCR using HTBI primers, then second-round multiplex PCR was performed. TCRdb reprocessed the multiplex PCR reads via MiXCR and lists one record per CDR3 protein. The sample consists of 350,000 to 450,000 distinct CDR3 sequences, approximately 16% of them appearing once. The CDR3 is 12 residues long. Germline V gene data show CDR1 as MNHEY and CDR2 as SVGEGT. The V and J ends lost 1 base and 2 bases respectively, with 1 base between them. No donor had other autoimmune disease, uncontrolled infection, pregnancy or lactation.

The chain combines TRBV6-2 or TRBV6-3 with TRBJ2-3; D gene ambiguous. The source of this sequence is a woman aged 18-29 years with Graves' ophthalmopathy. The sequencing input was peripheral blood. The CDR3 here is CASSYYTDTQYF. CDR3 nucleotides: TGTGCCAGCAGTTACTACACAGATACGCAGTATTTT.